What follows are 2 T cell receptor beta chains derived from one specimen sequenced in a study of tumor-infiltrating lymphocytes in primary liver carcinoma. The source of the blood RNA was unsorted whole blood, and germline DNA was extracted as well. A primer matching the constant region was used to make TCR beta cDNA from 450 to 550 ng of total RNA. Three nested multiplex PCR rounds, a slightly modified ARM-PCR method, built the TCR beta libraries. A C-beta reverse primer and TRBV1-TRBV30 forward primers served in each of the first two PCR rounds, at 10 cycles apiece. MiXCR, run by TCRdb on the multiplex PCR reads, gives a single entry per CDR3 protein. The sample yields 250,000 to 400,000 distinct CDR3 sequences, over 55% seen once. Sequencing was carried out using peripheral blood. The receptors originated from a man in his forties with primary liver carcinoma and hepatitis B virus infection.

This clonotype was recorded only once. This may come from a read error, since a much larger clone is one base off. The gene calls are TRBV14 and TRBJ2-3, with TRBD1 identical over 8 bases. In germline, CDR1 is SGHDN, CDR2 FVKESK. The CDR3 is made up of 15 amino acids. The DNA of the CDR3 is TGTCCCAGCAGCCATCGGACAGGGATGACAGATACGCAGTATTTT. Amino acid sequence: CPSSHRTGMTDTQYF.

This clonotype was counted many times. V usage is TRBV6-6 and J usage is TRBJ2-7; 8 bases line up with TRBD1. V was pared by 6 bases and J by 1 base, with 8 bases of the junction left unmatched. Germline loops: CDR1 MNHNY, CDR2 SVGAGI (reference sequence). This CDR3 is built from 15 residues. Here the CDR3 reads CASSETGVFSYEQYF. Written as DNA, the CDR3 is TGTGCCAGCAGCGAGACAGGGGTCTTTTCCTACGAGCAGTACTTC.